The 23 T cell receptor beta chains reported below all come from one sample, sequenced in a study of blood T cell repertoires in COVID-19. Assay: immunoSEQ multiplex PCR; the TCRdb copy retains only in-frame clones and omits some. Counted here are 200,000 to 250,000 clones, about 86% occurring once; the ten biggest clones make up 1.3%. The specimen was PBMCs or T cells enriched from blood (not recorded which). The source of these receptors is a woman aged 40 to 55 with acute COVID-19.

This clone was detected many times. The chain uses TRBV9 and TRBJ1-1, with D perhaps matching TRBD1 (5 bases). The CDR3 contains 15 residues. Germline lookup yields CDR1 SGDLS and CDR2 YYNGEE. Trimming removed 4 bases at V and 0 bases at J, with 13 bases between. CDR3 DNA: TGTGCCAGCAGCAGACTTGGGGGGATGAACACTGAAGCTTTCTTT. Encoded protein: CASSRLGGMNTEAFF.

The rearrangement uses TRBV19 and TRBJ2-7; the match to TRBD1 covers 9 bases. The CDR3 totals 18 residues. Germline CDR1 and CDR2: LNHDA and SQIVND (reference sequence). With 1 base clipped from V and 0 bases from J, the junction kept 10 bases outside the gene matches. This CDR3 is CASSIGRRGTGSSYEQYF. The CDR3 coding sequence is TGTGCCAGTAGTATAGGCCGACGCGGGACAGGGAGCTCCTACGAGCAGTACTTC.

The gene calls are TRBV7-7 and TRBJ2-5; tentatively, D is TRBD2 (5 bases). The ends were cut back, 5 bases at V and 0 bases at J, with 16 bases in the middle. The CDR3 runs to 16 residues. Germline lookup yields CDR1 SSHAT and CDR2 FNYEAQ (reference sequence). The CDR3 spells CASSPPGLSYQETQYF. The CDR3 coding sequence is TGTGCCAGCAGCCCCCCGGGGTTAAGTTACCAAGAGACCCAGTACTTC.

The V and J genes are TRBV23-1 and TRBJ2-5, with D hard to call. TRBV23-1 is marked as an open reading frame, function uncertain. Between the trimmed V and J ends, which lost 3 bases and 4 bases, there was a span of 3 bases. The CDR3 sequence is 11 residues long. The CDR3 here is CASSHGETQYF. In DNA form, the CDR3 reads TGCGCCAGCAGTCACGGAGAGACCCAGTACTTC.

This sequence joins TRBV30 and TRBJ2-1; 13 bases agree with TRBD2. CDR1 GTSNPN and CDR2 SVGIG come from the germline V gene (reference sequence). This CDR3 spans 14 amino acids. Trimming at V came to 4 bases and at J to 6 bases, leaving 3 bases not matched to a gene. The CDR3 protein is CAWNRLAGGNEQFF. CDR3 coding DNA: TGTGCCTGGAATCGACTAGCGGGAGGCAATGAGCAGTTCTTC.

V gene TRBV6-2 or TRBV6-3 combines with J gene TRBJ1-5; D uncertain. The CDR3 contains 15 residues. Trimming took off 6 bases at V and 0 bases at J, with 12 bases between the two ends. CDR1 is MNHEY, CDR2 SVGEGT, per germline. CDR3 in amino acids: CASSPPGDSNQPQHF. DNA for the CDR3: TGTGCCAGCAGCCCGCCAGGTGATAGCAATCAGCCCCAGCATTTT.

The chain carries TRBV11-1 and TRBJ2-7, with 9 bases fitting TRBD2. CDR3 size: 15 residues. Germline V lookup: CDR1 SGHAT, CDR2 FQDESV (reference sequence). V shed 4 bases and J 1 base; nucleotides not matched to a gene: 5. The CDR3 DNA is TGTGCCAGCAGCTCCCAGAGCGGGGGGTCCTACGAGCAGTACTTC. Protein product: CASSSQSGGSYEQYF.

The V and J genes are TRBV5-1 and TRBJ1-1; 10 nucleotides line up with TRBD1. V lost 4 bases, J lost 0 bases, and 12 bases stayed unmatched. The germline CDR1 and CDR2 sequences are SGHRS and YFSETQ. The CDR3 is 18 amino acids. This CDR3 reads CASSPTDRGIHMNTEAFF. The CDR3 DNA is TGCGCCAGCAGCCCGACGGACAGGGGGATCCACATGAACACTGAAGCTTTCTTT.

The chain uses TRBV6-1 and TRBJ1-3; D unclear. This CDR3 comprises 12 residues. V lost 2 bases and J lost 7, with 6 bases in between. CDR1 is MNHNS, CDR2 SASEGT, per germline. The CDR3 loop is CASSESRNTIYF. The CDR3 DNA follows: TGTGCCAGCAGTGAAAGCCGGAACACCATATATTTT.

The chain links TRBV3-1 (or the pseudogene TRBV3-2) to TRBJ1-1; tentatively, D is TRBD1 (6 bases). Germline CDR1 and CDR2: LGHDT and YNNKEL (reference sequence). V lost 6 bases to trimming and J lost 1 base, with 18 bases between them. The CDR3 is 16 amino acids. The CDR3 DNA reads TGTGCCAGCAGGCCGCCGGGGGGGACAACGAACACTGAAGCTTTCTTT. Its protein is CASRPPGGTTNTEAFF.

A single count supports this clone. The CDR3 is CASSPSRASTNEKLFF. CDR3 sequence (DNA): TGTGCCAGCAGCCCCTCCAGGGCCTCAACTAATGAAAAACTGTTTTTT. The chain uses TRBV7-9 and TRBJ1-4; a weak D match, TRBD1 (5 bases). CDR3 length: 16 residues. The germline CDR1 and CDR2 sequences are SEHNR and FQNEAQ (reference sequence). Trimming left V 5 bases short and J 0 bases short, with 13 bases between.

This clone was counted once. V is TRBV4-3 and J is TRBJ1-1, with D uncertain. The CDR3 runs 13 residues. In germline, CDR1 is LGHNA, CDR2 YSLEER. V was trimmed by 3 bases and J by 1 base, leaving 6 bases between them. CDR3 in DNA: TGCGCCAGCAGCCAGTTCAAGAACACTGAAGCTTTCTTT. Translation gives CASSQFKNTEAFF.

V and J are TRBV7-9 and TRBJ2-7; no clear D. Germline lookup yields CDR1 SEHNR and CDR2 FQNEAQ (reference sequence). CDR3 length: 14 amino acids. The ends were cut back, 5 bases at V and 1 base at J, with 12 bases in the middle. CDR3 bases: TGTGCCAGCAGCCCCTTGGTCAGATCCTACGAGCAGTACTTC. Protein product: CASSPLVRSYEQYF.

The V call is TRBV5-1, the J call TRBJ1-2; D not resolved. CDR1 and CDR2 (germline): SGHRS, YFSETQ. This CDR3 has 13 residues. The ends were cut back, 7 bases at V and 1 base at J, with 11 bases in the middle. This CDR3 is CASPVPVNYGYTF. CDR3 nucleotides: TGCGCCAGCCCCGTCCCCGTTAACTATGGCTACACCTTC.

The V and J genes are TRBV6-6 and TRBJ1-1; perhaps TRBD1 as D (5 bases). The CDR3 totals 15 residues. The germline gives CDR1 MNHNY, CDR2 SVGAGI (reference sequence). Deletions cut 2 bases from V and 11 bases from J, with 21 bases between. The CDR3 coding sequence is TGTGCCAGCAGTTACAACCCCCCTTGGGCCCAGGGTGCTTTCTTT. It specifies CASSYNPPWAQGAFF.

The CDR3 DNA sequence: TGTGCCAGCAGCAACCTCGGACAGGGGCCCTACGAGCAGTACTTC. Amino acid sequence: CASSNLGQGPYEQYF. V gene TRBV7-8 combines with J gene TRBJ2-7, with 9 bases lining up with TRBD1. The germline V gene has CDR1 SGHVS and CDR2 FQNEAQ. The CDR3 contains 15 residues. J gave up 2 bases and V 5 bases, and 7 bases lay outside the gene matches.

The chain is built from TRBV15 and TRBJ1-5; TRBD1 matches at 9 bases. The length of the CDR3 is 16 residues. V trimming: 6 bases; J trimming: 5 bases; junction bases outside the gene matches: 11. Germline V gene lookup returns CDR1 LNHNV and CDR2 YYDKDF (reference sequence). The CDR3 sequence: CATRAKQGARDQPQHF. The CDR3 region has the DNA TGTGCCACCAGAGCTAAACAGGGGGCCAGGGATCAGCCCCAGCATTTT.

The genes are TRBV9 and TRBJ1-2; 8 bases match TRBD1. Germline CDR1 SGDLS, CDR2 YYNGEE. With V trimmed by 3 bases and J by 8 bases, 6 bases remained unmatched. The CDR3 runs 13 residues. CDR3 residues: CASSDDRGGGYTF. CDR3 nucleotide sequence: TGTGCCAGCAGCGATGACAGGGGTGGAGGCTACACCTTC.

The CDR3 reads CASSFDGRATEAFF. The CDR3 DNA reads TGTGCCAGCAGCTTTGACGGGAGGGCCACTGAAGCTTTCTTT. The V call is TRBV5-6, the J call TRBJ1-1; D is ambiguous. The germline CDR1 and CDR2 sequences are SGHDT and YYEEEE. The CDR3 has 14 residues. V lost 2 bases and J lost 4, with 12 bases in between.

The CDR3 region is CASSWGTGSTDTQYF. CDR3 coding DNA: TGTGCCAGCAGCTGGGGGACAGGGAGCACAGATACGCAGTATTTT. The chain has TRBV7-7 and TRBJ2-3, with 9 bases matching TRBD1. With V trimmed by 4 bases and J by 0 bases, 2 bases remained unmatched. CDR1 is SSHAT and CDR2 is FNYEAQ in the germline V gene (reference sequence). The CDR3 covers 15 residues.

This clone was picked up one time. The chain combines TRBV18 with TRBJ1-5; D remains unclear. The CDR3 length is 13 residues. Trimming removed 5 bases from V and 4 bases from J, with 9 bases in between. Germline CDR1 KGHSH, CDR2 LQKENI. CDR3 nucleotide sequence: TGTGCCAGCTCATCCGGGAGTAATCAGCCCCAGCATTTT. Translated: CASSSGSNQPQHF. Full variable domain (remainder filled in from reference TRBV18 and TRBJ1-5): NAGVMQNPRHLVRRRGQEARLRCSPMKGHSHVYWYRQLPEEGLKFMVYLQKENIIDESGMPKERFSAEFPKEGPSILRIQQVVRGDSAAYFCASSSGSNQPQHFGDGTRLSIL.

The table lists this clone with a few counts. The chain uses TRBV29-1 and TRBJ1-2, with 10 bases identical to TRBD1. The CDR3 covers 12 residues. The trim removed 6 bases at V and 7 bases at J, leaving 5 bases unmatched. CDR1 is SQVTM and CDR2 is ANQGSEA in the germline V gene. CDR3 region: CSVQTGGGGYTF. CDR3 DNA: TGCAGCGTGCAGACAGGGGGCGGTGGCTACACCTTC.

In DNA, the CDR3 is TGTGCCAGTAGTACCCAACACACTAGGAACACTGAAGCTTTCTTT. Translation gives CASSTQHTRNTEAFF. V is TRBV19 and J is TRBJ1-1; D not certain. The germline V gene has CDR1 LNHDA and CDR2 SQIVND (reference sequence). Trimming cost V 4 bases and J 1 base, with 13 bases left between them. The CDR3 has 15 amino acids.